This T cell receptor beta chain was sequenced during a study of blood T cell repertoires in COVID-19. The CDR3 length is 16 residues. The V end was cut by 5 bases, the J end by 2 bases, with 17 bases between. Germline V gives CDR1 MNHEY, CDR2 SVGEGT. TCRdb's copy holds only in-frame clones and misses some; the assay was immunoSEQ multiplex PCR. There are around 140,000 clones in the sample; around 90% occur only once, and nearly 0.95% lies in the top ten. Sample: peripheral blood. This clonotype was obtained from a woman in her fifties or sixties with acute or convalescent COVID-19. The V and J genes are TRBV6-2 or TRBV6-3 and TRBJ2-3, with D possibly TRBD1 on 6 matching bases. Written as DNA, the CDR3 is TGTGCCAGCAGTACCAACAGGGAAGCCTTCACAGATACGCAGTATTTT. Translated: CASSTNREAFTDTQYF.